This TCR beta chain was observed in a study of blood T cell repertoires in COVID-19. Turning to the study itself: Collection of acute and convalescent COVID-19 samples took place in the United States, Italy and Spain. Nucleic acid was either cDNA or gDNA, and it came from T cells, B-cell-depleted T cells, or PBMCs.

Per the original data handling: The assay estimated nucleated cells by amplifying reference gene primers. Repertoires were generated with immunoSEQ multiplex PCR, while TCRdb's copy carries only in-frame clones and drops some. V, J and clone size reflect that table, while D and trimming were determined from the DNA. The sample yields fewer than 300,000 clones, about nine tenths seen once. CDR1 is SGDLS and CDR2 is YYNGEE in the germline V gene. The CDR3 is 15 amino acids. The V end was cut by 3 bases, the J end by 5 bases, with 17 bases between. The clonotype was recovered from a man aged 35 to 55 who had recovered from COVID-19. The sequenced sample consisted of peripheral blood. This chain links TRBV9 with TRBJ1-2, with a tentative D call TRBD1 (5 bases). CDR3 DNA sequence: TGTGCCAGCAGCGGCGGGACGCCCGGCTTTTATGGCTACACCTTC. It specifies CASSGGTPGFYGYTF. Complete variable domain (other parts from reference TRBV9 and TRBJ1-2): DSGVTQTPKHLITATGQRVTLRCSPRSGDLSVYWYQQSLDQGLQFLIQYYNGEERAKGNILERFSAQQFPDLHSELNLSSLELGDSALYFCASSGGTPGFYGYTFGSGTRLTVV.